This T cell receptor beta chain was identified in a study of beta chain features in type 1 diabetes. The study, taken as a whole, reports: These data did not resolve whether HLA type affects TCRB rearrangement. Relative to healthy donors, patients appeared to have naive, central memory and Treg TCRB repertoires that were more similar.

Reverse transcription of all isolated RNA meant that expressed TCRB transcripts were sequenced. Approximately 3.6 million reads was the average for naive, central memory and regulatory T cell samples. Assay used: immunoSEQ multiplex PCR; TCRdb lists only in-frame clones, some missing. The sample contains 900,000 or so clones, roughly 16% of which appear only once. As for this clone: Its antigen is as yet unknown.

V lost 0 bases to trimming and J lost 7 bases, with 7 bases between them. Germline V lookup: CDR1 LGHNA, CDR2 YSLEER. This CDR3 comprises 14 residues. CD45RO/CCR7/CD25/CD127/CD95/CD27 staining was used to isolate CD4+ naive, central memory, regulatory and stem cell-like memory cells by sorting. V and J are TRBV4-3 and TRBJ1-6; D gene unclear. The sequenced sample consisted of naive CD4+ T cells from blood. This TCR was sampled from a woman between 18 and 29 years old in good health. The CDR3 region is CASSQEYGNSPLHF. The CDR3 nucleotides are TGCGCCAGCAGCCAAGAATACGGGAATTCACCCCTCCACTTT.